The sequence of this TCR beta chain was determined in a study of cytomegalovirus exposure and HLA in healthy donors. With 60 Vbeta and 13 Jbeta primers, the PCR was carried out. Clones were read by immunoSEQ multiplex PCR, and TCRdb kept only the in-frame ones, dropping some. The top ten hold about 1.6% of the sample, which has some 56,000 clones, 65% to 90% seen once. As regards this clone: As yet, its antigen is unknown. At one boundary the junction diverges from the germline segment, which might be a read error.

This CDR3 contains 15 residues. The germline V gene has CDR1 SSHAT and CDR2 FNYEAQ (reference sequence). General study points: Being indistinguishable, some V segments were excluded, TRBV6-2 and TRBV6-3 among them. Previously analyzed data showed that most TCR beta V segments were productive at a frequency of about 90% or about 30%.

The sequence was collected from a human donor in good health. The chain links TRBV7-7 to TRBJ2-3; possibly TRBD2 for D (6 bases). The sequenced sample consisted of PBMCs. The DNA of the CDR3 is TGTGCTAGCAGCTTAGCGTTGGAGGGAGCAGATACGCAGTATTTT. It is translated as CASSLALEGADTQYF.